These 27 T cell receptor beta chains originate from one sample sequenced in a study of blood T cells in healthy people across ages. Using a J-beta primer mix together with a sample-barcoded 5' primer, a second PCR was run for roughly 7 to 11 cycles. A single record per CDR3 protein comes from TCRdb applying MiXCR to the 5' RACE reads. This table holds 650,000 to 700,000 distinct CDR3 sequences, around 50% found once. The specimen was blood. The receptors originated from a woman over 75 in good health.

This clonotype was observed many times. At one of its ends the junction is not consistent with the germline gene, which may arise from a read error. V is TRBV27 and J is TRBJ1-2, with a tentative D call TRBD1 (6 bases). CDR1 is MNHEY and CDR2 is SMNVEV in the germline V gene (reference sequence). The CDR3 has 13 amino acids. For the CDR3, the DNA is TGTGCCAGCAGTGCAGGGGCAAGATATGACTACACCTTC. Residues: CASSAGARYDYTF.

The gene calls are TRBV20-1 and TRBJ1-1; TRBD1 matches at 8 bases. The CDR3 runs 15 residues. Germline V lookup: CDR1 DFQATT, CDR2 SNEGSKA (reference sequence). After removal of 0 bases from V and 5 bases from J, the junction contained 8 bases not matched to a gene. DNA for the CDR3: TGCAGTGCTAGAGATAGAGACAGGGGTGGTACTGAAGCTTTCTTT. Its protein is CSARDRDRGGTEAFF.

Points on this clonotype: The junction departs from germline at one end; a sequencing error may be responsible. The rearrangement joins TRBV18 to TRBJ2-3; D possibly uses TRBD1 or TRBD2 (5 bases each). The V gene's germline CDR1 is KGHSH and CDR2 LQKENI. The CDR3 extends over 17 amino acids. The chain's CDR3 is CANSPTEGSGFTDTQYF. The CDR3 DNA reads TGTGCCAACTCACCAACCGAGGGGAGCGGCTTCACAGATACGCAGTATTTT.

The chain is built from TRBV29-1 and TRBJ1-1; D call uncertain. From germline, CDR1 is SQVTM and CDR2 ANQGSEA. This CDR3 is built from 12 residues. The V end lost 7 bases, the J end lost 0 bases, and 9 bases lay between the germline ends. CDR3 amino acids: CSAAVVNTEAFF. DNA for the CDR3: TGCAGCGCTGCTGTAGTGAACACTGAAGCTTTCTTT.

The table lists this clonotype with many counts. V gene TRBV7-2 combines with J gene TRBJ2-3; D is unclear. V lost 2 bases and J lost 4, with 10 bases in between. Germline V gene data show CDR1 as SGHTA and CDR2 as FQGNSA. CDR3 length: 14 residues. The DNA for the CDR3 is TGTGCCAGCAGCTTAATCATCAGCGCAGATACGCAGTATTTT. Its protein product is CASSLIISADTQYF.

The table lists this clonotype with a few counts. The V call is TRBV7-8, the J call TRBJ2-2; D is tentatively TRBD1 or TRBD2 (5 bases each). The CDR3 is 16 residues long. Trimming removed 1 base from V and 0 bases from J, with 9 bases in between. CDR1 is SGHVS, CDR2 FQNEAQ, per germline. The CDR3 is CASSLGGYSNTGELFF. CDR3 nucleotide sequence: TGTGCCAGCAGCTTAGGGGGGTACTCGAACACCGGGGAGCTGTTTTTT.

Comment on this clonotype: A much larger clone differs by one base, so this may be a read error. The CDR3 coding sequence is TGTGCGATCCGGAGTGTAGAAGAGACCCAGTACTTC. Translating it yields CAIRSVEETQYF. The rearrangement uses TRBV10-3 and TRBJ2-5; D is unresolved. The germline V gene has CDR1 ENHRY and CDR2 SYGVKD. The CDR3 extends over 12 amino acids.

Comment on this clonotype: A read error may explain this, as a much larger clone is one base away. The chain uses TRBV29-1 and TRBJ2-1; D is tentatively TRBD1 or TRBD2 (5 bases each). This CDR3 is built from 13 residues. V was trimmed by 5 bases and J by 1 base, leaving 9 bases between them. Germline loops: CDR1 SQVTM, CDR2 ANQGSEA. The CDR3 DNA reads TGCAGCGTTCAGGGACGGTCCTACAATGAGCAGTTCTTC. This codes for CSVQGRSYNEQFF.

This sequence joins TRBV5-6 and TRBJ2-3; the D gene is possibly TRBD2 (5 bases). The germline CDR1 and CDR2 sequences are SGHDT and YYEEEE. Trimming shortened V by 0 bases and J by 14 bases, and 22 bases separated the two germline ends. This CDR3 comprises 15 residues. The CDR3 nucleotides read TGTGCCAGCAGCTTGGGTAGCGAGGGATCCCCAGAGGGGTATTTT. The encoded protein is CASSLGSEGSPEGYF.

This clonotype was detected only once. A clone one base away is much larger, so this may be a read error. The gene calls are TRBV5-1 and TRBJ2-1; 8 nucleotides align to TRBD2. CDR1 is SGHRS and CDR2 is YFSETQ in the germline V gene. The CDR3 is 15 amino acids. The CDR3 protein is CASSQTSAPYNERFF. The CDR3 DNA follows: TGCGCCAGCAGCCAGACTAGCGCCCCGTACAATGAGCGGTTCTTC.

The chain links TRBV2 to TRBJ2-3, with 9 nucleotides matching TRBD1. Germline-derived CDR1 and CDR2 are SNHLY and FYNNEI. The trim removed 8 bases at V and 6 bases at J, leaving 3 bases unmatched. The CDR3 spans 12 residues. The CDR3 DNA follows: TGTGCCAGCGGGACAGGGTTGGATACGCAGTATTTT. Encoded protein: CASGTGLDTQYF. Full variable domain (rest looked up from reference TRBV2 and TRBJ2-3): EPEVTQTPSHQVTQMGQEVILRCVPISNHLYFYWYRQILGQKVEFLVSFYNNEISEKSEIFDDQFSVERPDGSNFTLKIRSTKLEDSAMYFCASGTGLDTQYFGPGTRLTVL.

This clonotype was detected a few times. The chain's CDR3 is CASSLTGTGNSPLHF. CDR3 nucleotide sequence: TGTGCCAGCAGTTTAACCGGGACAGGCAATTCACCCCTCCACTTT. This sequence joins TRBV12-3 or TRBV12-4 and TRBJ1-6; 8 nucleotides agree with TRBD1. Losses at the gene ends were 2 bases for V and 7 bases for J; bases not matched to a gene: 4. This CDR3 is 15 amino acids long.

The genes are TRBV20-1 and TRBJ2-5, with no clear D. This CDR3 comprises 13 residues. Germline CDR1 is DFQATT and CDR2 is SNEGSKA (reference sequence). V dropped 1 base and J dropped 3 bases, with 9 bases sitting between them. The CDR3 DNA reads as TGCAGTGCTAGAGCGGCATTCGAAGAGACCCAGTACTTC. Protein sequence: CSARAAFEETQYF.

This clonotype showed up many times. V usage is TRBV27 and J usage is TRBJ1-1; 10 bases match TRBD1. The ends lost 5 bases at V and 5 bases at J; junction bases unmatched: 8. The CDR3 length is 15 residues. Germline V gene lookup returns CDR1 MNHEY and CDR2 SMNVEV (reference sequence). CDR3: CASSPRTGGWTEAFF. The DNA for the CDR3 is TGTGCCAGCAGTCCTCGGACAGGGGGTTGGACTGAAGCTTTCTTT.

Concerning this clonotype itself: A junction end diverges from the germline sequence, so it may reflect a read error. The CDR3 spells CAGSPSDEQFF. For the CDR3, the DNA is TGTGCCGGGAGTCCCTCCGATGAGCAGTTCTTC. V gene TRBV30 combines with J gene TRBJ2-1; D possibly corresponds to TRBD2 (5 bases). The CDR3 is made up of 11 amino acids. Looked up from germline, CDR1 is GTSNPN and CDR2 is SVGIG (reference sequence).

This clonotype was seen ten or more times. The chain combines TRBV20-1 with TRBJ2-6; D is possibly TRBD1 (5 bases). Germline assignment: CDR1 DFQATT and CDR2 SNEGSKA (reference sequence). The CDR3 has 18 residues. Trimming cost V 0 bases and J 1 base, with 16 bases left between them. This CDR3 is CSARDPEQVFSGANVLTF. CDR3 nucleotide sequence: TGCAGTGCTAGAGACCCGGAACAGGTGTTTTCTGGGGCCAACGTCCTGACTTTC.

This clonotype was seen a few times. The rearrangement uses TRBV20-1 and TRBJ2-7; D possibly corresponds to TRBD2 (6 bases). The CDR3 spans 14 residues. With 0 bases removed from V and 6 bases from J, the gap between germline ends came to 15 bases. Germline lookup yields CDR1 DFQATT and CDR2 SNEGSKA (reference sequence). As DNA, the CDR3 is TGCAGTGCTAGAGAGGAGGGAGGTCGAGGCGAGCAGTACTTC. It encodes CSAREEGGRGEQYF.

The CDR3 DNA reads as TGCAGTGCTAGAACCTCGTATAGCAATCAGCCCCAGCATTTT. It is translated as CSARTSYSNQPQHF. The J gene is TRBJ1-5, the V gene TRBV20-1, with D hard to call. V lost 2 bases and J 0 bases, leaving 8 bases between the germline ends. The germline gives CDR1 DFQATT, CDR2 SNEGSKA (reference sequence). The CDR3 is 14 amino acids.

The chain is built from TRBV27 and TRBJ2-1; 10 positions agree with TRBD2. V shed 3 bases, J shed 1 base, and the junction held 3 bases outside the gene matches. Germline assignment: CDR1 MNHEY and CDR2 SMNVEV (reference sequence). The CDR3 sequence is 16 residues long. In DNA, the CDR3 is TGTGCCAGCAGTTTTATTAGCGGGGGGTCCTACAATGAGCAGTTCTTC. It translates to CASSFISGGSYNEQFF.

This clonotype was counted many times. The chain recombines TRBV7-9 with TRBJ2-1; D unclear. The CDR3 runs to 14 residues. Trimming left V 5 bases short and J 8 bases short, with 16 bases between. Germline CDR1 is SEHNR and CDR2 is FQNEAQ (reference sequence). CDR3 sequence (DNA): TGTGCCAGCAGCACCCCTGTAGGAACCCATGAGCAGTTCTTC. The encoded protein is CASSTPVGTHEQFF.

As regards this clonotype: A read error may explain this, as a much larger clone is one base away. For the CDR3, the DNA is TGCGCCAGCAGCCTTATACAGGGGACAGATACGCGGTATTTT. Translated, it gives CASSLIQGTDTRYF. The rearrangement joins TRBV5-1 to TRBJ2-3; 7 nucleotides agree with TRBD1. Germline values: CDR1 SGHRS, CDR2 YFSETQ. This CDR3 has 14 amino acids.

This clonotype was seen at least ten times. The chain employs TRBV7-2 and TRBJ2-1, with D unresolved. CDR3 length: 12 residues. The germline V gene has CDR1 SGHTA and CDR2 FQGNSA. Trimming took 1 base from V and 8 from J, leaving 6 bases between them. CDR3 nucleotide sequence: TGTGCCAGCAGCTTAGTGCCCGATGAGCAGTTCTTC. Protein product: CASSLVPDEQFF.

V and J are TRBV10-3 and TRBJ2-7, with 7 bases identical to TRBD2. The CDR3 loop spans 13 amino acids. Germline CDR1 and CDR2: ENHRY and SYGVKD. Trimming cost V 7 bases and J 4 bases; bases outside gene matches: 7. The CDR3 DNA is TGTGCCATCACGGCGGGAGAGTGGTACGAGCAGTACTTC. Amino acids: CAITAGEWYEQYF.

V and J are TRBV20-1 and TRBJ1-5; unclear D gene. This CDR3 spans 13 amino acids. Between the trimmed V and J ends, which lost 1 base and 2 bases, there was a span of 6 bases. Germline CDR1 is DFQATT and CDR2 is SNEGSKA (reference sequence). In nucleotides, the CDR3 is TGCAGTGCTAGAGTAATTGGCAATCAGCCCCAGCATTTT. This encodes CSARVIGNQPQHF.

About this clonotype itself: The germline gene is not matched at one end of the junction; a read error may be the cause. V and J are TRBV7-7 and TRBJ2-5; TRBD2 might be the D (5 bases). This CDR3 is built from 13 residues. Germline lookup yields CDR1 SSHAT and CDR2 FNYEAQ (reference sequence). DNA for the CDR3: TGTGCTAGCAGCCCTCGTCCTGGGGAGACCAAGTACTTC. Its translation: CASSPRPGETKYF.

The gene calls are TRBV15 and TRBJ2-1; D may be TRBD1 (6 bases). The CDR3 has 15 amino acids. Germline-derived CDR1 and CDR2 are LNHNV and YYDKDF (reference sequence). Trimming shortened V by 0 bases and J by 8 bases, and 14 bases separated the two germline ends. The DNA for the CDR3 is TGTGCCACCAGCAGAGATCCAGGGGTCATAGATGAGCAGTTCTTC. Translating gives CATSRDPGVIDEQFF.

This clonotype was counted only a few times. The DNA for the CDR3 is TGCAGTGTTCTAATGGGGGGCTCTAGCACAGATACGCAGTATTTT. This sequence encodes CSVLMGGSSTDTQYF. The chain carries TRBV20-1 and TRBJ2-3; perhaps D is TRBD1 or TRBD2 (6 bases each). This CDR3 is built from 15 residues. V lost 7 bases and J lost 0, with 17 bases in between. Germline CDR1 DFQATT, CDR2 SNEGSKA (reference sequence).